This T cell receptor beta chain was recorded in a study of blood T cells in healthy people across ages. The second PCR ran roughly 6 to 11 cycles with a sample-barcoded 5' primer and J-beta primers. TCRdb re-called the 5' RACE reads with MiXCR, one entry per CDR3 protein. The sample yields 1.5 million to 2 million distinct CDR3 sequences, more than 35% seen once. Germline CDR1 and CDR2: SNHLY and FYNNEI. V lost 11 bases and J lost 5; bases outside the gene matches: 13. The length of the CDR3 is 14 residues. Sequenced input: blood. The source is a human donor in good health. The chain joins TRBV2 to TRBJ2-3; 7 bases agree with TRBD2. CDR3 sequence reads: CAGTLAGGGDTQYF. DNA of the CDR3: TGTGCCGGGACCCTGGCCGGCGGGGGAGATACGCAGTATTTT.